This TCR beta chain stems from a study of blood T cell repertoires in COVID-19. The CDR3 spans 18 residues. The V gene's germline CDR1 is SGHRS and CDR2 YFSETQ. Deletions cut 2 bases from V and 1 base from J, with 21 bases between. Assay: immunoSEQ multiplex PCR; the TCRdb copy retains only in-frame clones and omits some. The sample consists of some 330,000 clones, about four fifths of them appearing once. Participant age was roughly 18 to 95 years, and participants resided in fewer than 25 US areas. Participants' reported clinical history set cohort assignment. The sample comprised PBMCs or T cells enriched from blood (not recorded which). The rearrangement links TRBV5-1 to TRBJ1-1; TRBD1 might be the D (5 bases). This receptor was identified in a woman in her forties or fifties who had recovered from COVID-19. CDR3 sequence (DNA): TGCGCCAGCAGCTTATCCTCCTTTTCGGCAGGACAGAACACTGAAGCTTTCTTT. This sequence encodes CASSLSSFSAGQNTEAFF. The complete variable domain, with remaining parts taken from reference TRBV5-1 and TRBJ1-1, reads KAGVTQTPRYLIKTRGQQVTLSCSPISGHRSVSWYQQTPGQGLQFLFEYFSETQRNKGNFPGRFSGRQFSNSRSEMNVSTLELGDSALYLCASSLSSFSAGQNTEAFFGQGTRLTVV.